The source of this TCR beta chain is a study of blood T cell repertoires in COVID-19 (dated by TCRdb to 2020 to 2022). Some background on the complete study: The collaborator samples originated in the United States, Italy and Spain and spanned the acute and convalescent phases of COVID-19. The prospective study material was composed of cDNA or gDNA derived from T cells, B-cell-depleted T cells, or PBMCs. The dataset comprised deeply sampled blood TCRbeta repertoires from subjects exposed to, actively infected with, or recovered from COVID-19. The repertoires were released in a freely available public database meant as a resource for research on the immune response to SARS-CoV-2. Samples came from the ongoing ImmuneRACE study (first 160 participants) plus 1,254 subjects from 6 global collaborators. A de-identified subject ID, COVID-19 status, age in years and sex were almost always included in the sample metadata. Where available, HLA class I and class II types were obtained from metadata supplied by the sample provider rather than from assay-based typing.

Each collaborating institution followed its own protocols to collect whole blood in K2EDTA tubes. For TCRbeta analysis, collaborators shipped samples in one of three forms: frozen whole blood, isolated PBMCs, or DNA extracted from either of those sample types. TCRbeta CDR3 regions were amplified from genomic DNA by means of the immunoSEQ Assay, a bias-controlled multiplex PCR. The study's processing was this. Nucleated cell counts per sample were estimated from amplification of reference gene primers within the assay. To quantify the absolute abundance of each unique TCRbeta CDR3 rearrangement, sequence reads were collapsed and filtered. For each sample, productive Simpson clonality was calculated as the square root of Simpson's diversity index over productive rearrangements. TCRdb took this table from immuneACCESS and kept in-frame rearrangements with V and J called. Such tables lack part of the clones; where checked against another copy, unresolved V genes explain under half of the gap, and the rest is unexplained. V, J and clone size reflect that table, while D and trimming were determined from the DNA. Recorded for this sample are over 250,000 clones; roughly 90% of them occurred a single time. The ten largest clones take up about 12% of the sample.

The paper as a whole reports these results and caveats: Clinical and demographic metadata were provided uncurated, with the amount varying by source and participant.

As for this clone: Its specific antigen is unknown. No base qualities exist here, and no much larger clone lies one base off it.

The sequence derives from a woman between 55 and 75 years old with acute or convalescent COVID-19. Sequencing was carried out using peripheral blood.

The base sequence is TGTGCCAGTAGTCTTCTAGCGGGGGGGCCAGATACGCAGTATTTT. It encodes CASSLLAGGPDTQYF. The sequence is built from TRBV19 and TRBJ2-3; a stretch of 12 junction bases matches TRBD2. Reading the germline V gene (reference sequence) gives CDR1 LNHDA and CDR2 SQIVND. The CDR3 has 15 amino acids, counting the end cysteine and phenylalanine. Left in the record is the CDR3 DNA by itself, 45 bases read in frame from the first base. At the junction V is shortened by 5 bases and J by 4 bases; bases outside the gene matches: 4.